The following is a T cell receptor beta chain sequence with its context. Its target is not known. Following culture for roughly 10 days, CD4+ T cells were isolated. Two doses of either BNT162b2 or mRNA-1273 were given to each participant. The sample comes from a study of vaccination effects on CD4 cells after COVID-19. General observations from the study: The study enrolled few convalescent patients and sampled no early post-infection timepoints. Researchers report that only 1 of 255 vaccine-induced clones in healthy vaccinees cross-reacted with common cold coronaviruses. Clones induced by infection and by vaccine showed marked clonal contraction late after vaccination.

Using immunoSEQ multiplex PCR, the repertoire was profiled, and TCRdb retains in-frame clones only, with some absent. This sample has 25,000 to 35,000 clones, with around 69% found just once. V was shortened by 5 bases and J by 0 bases, with 18 bases between the two germline ends. The CDR3 is made up of 17 amino acids. From germline, CDR1 is MGHRA and CDR2 YSYEKL. The clonotype was recovered from a human donor who received a COVID-19 vaccine. The source material was CD4+ T cells from PBMCs cultured without peptide, sampled after COVID-19 vaccination. The chain uses TRBV4-1 and TRBJ2-3; D is ambiguous. CDR3 region: CASSSLSLGGSTDTQYF. Written as DNA, the CDR3 is TGCGCCAGCAGCTCCCTCTCTCTTGGCGGTAGCACAGATACGCAGTATTTT.